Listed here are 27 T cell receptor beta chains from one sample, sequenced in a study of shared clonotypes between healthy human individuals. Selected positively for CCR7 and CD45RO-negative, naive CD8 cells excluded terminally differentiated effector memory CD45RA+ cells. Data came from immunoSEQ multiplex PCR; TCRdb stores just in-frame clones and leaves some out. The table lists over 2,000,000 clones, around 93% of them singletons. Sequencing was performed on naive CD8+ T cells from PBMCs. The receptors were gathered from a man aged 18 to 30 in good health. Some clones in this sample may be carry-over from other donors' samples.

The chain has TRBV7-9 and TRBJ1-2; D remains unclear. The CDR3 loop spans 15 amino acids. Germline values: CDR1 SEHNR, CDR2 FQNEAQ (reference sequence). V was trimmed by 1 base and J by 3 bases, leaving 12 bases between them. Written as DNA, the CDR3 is TGTGCCAGCAGCTTAGGGGCGGAACGGCACTATGGCTACACCTTC. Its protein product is CASSLGAERHYGYTF.

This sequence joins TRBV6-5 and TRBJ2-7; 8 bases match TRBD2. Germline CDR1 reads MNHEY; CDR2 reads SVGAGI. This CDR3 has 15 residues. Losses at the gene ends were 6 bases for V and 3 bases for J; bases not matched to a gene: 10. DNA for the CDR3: TGTGCCAGCAGCCTTCAACTAGCGGCGGGCTACGAGCAGTACTTC. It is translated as CASSLQLAAGYEQYF.

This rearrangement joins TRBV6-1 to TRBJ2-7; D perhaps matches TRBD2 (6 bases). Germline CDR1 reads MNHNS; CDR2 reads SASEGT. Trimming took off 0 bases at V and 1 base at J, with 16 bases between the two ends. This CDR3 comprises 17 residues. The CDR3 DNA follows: TGTGCCAGCAGTGAAGCCCTCCTAGCGACCACATCCTACGAGCAGTACTTC. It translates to CASSEALLATTSYEQYF.

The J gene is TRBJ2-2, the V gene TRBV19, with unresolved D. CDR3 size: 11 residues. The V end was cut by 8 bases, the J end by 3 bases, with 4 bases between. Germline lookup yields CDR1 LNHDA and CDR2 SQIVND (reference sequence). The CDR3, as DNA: TGTGCCAGTCGGGACACCGGGGAGCTGTTTTTT. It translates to CASRDTGELFF.

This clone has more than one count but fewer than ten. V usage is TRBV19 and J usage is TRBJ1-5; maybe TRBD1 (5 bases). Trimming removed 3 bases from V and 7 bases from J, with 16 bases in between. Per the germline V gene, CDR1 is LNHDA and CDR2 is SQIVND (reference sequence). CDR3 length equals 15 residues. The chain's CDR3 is CASSMDVGTLQPQHF. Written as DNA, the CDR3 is TGTGCCAGTAGTATGGATGTAGGGACCCTGCAGCCCCAGCATTTT.

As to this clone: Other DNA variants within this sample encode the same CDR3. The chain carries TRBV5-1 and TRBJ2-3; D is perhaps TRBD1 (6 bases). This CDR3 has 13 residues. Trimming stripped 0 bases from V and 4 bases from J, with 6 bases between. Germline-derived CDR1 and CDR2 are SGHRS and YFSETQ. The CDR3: CASSLGGPDTQYF. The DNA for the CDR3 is TGCGCCAGCAGCTTGGGGGGGCCAGATACGCAGTATTTT.

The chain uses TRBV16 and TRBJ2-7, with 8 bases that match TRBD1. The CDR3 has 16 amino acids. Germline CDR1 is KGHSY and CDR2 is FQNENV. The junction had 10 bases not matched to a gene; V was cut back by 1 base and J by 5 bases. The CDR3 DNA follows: TGTGCCAGCAGCCAATTTGGCGGACAGGGTGAGGACGAGCAGTACTTC. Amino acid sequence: CASSQFGGQGEDEQYF.

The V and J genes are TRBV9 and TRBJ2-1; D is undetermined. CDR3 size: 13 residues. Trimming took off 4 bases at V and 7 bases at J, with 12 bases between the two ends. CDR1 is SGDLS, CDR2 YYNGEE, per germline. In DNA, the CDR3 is TGTGCCAGCAGCCCATGGTCCGCGAATGAGCAGTTCTTC. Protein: CASSPWSANEQFF.

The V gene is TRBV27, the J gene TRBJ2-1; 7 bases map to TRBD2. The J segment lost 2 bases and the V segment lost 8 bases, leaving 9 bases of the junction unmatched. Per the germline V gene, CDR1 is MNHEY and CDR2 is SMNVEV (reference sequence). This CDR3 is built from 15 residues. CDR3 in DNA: TGTGCCAGCCTTGGGGAGGGCCCTCCCTACAATGAGCAGTTCTTC. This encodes CASLGEGPPYNEQFF.

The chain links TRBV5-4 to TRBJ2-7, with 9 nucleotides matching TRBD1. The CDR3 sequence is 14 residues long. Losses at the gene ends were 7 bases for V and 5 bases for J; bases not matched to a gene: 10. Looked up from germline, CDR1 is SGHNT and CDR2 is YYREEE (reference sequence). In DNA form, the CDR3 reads TGTGCCAGCCGCCGGGGGACAGGGTTGAACGAGCAGTACTTC. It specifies CASRRGTGLNEQYF. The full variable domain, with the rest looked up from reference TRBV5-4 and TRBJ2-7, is ETGVTQSPTHLIKTRGQQVTLRCSSQSGHNTVSWYQQALGQGPQFIFQYYREEENGRGNFPPRFSGLQFPNYSSELNVNALELDDSALYLCASRRGTGLNEQYFGPGTRLTVT.

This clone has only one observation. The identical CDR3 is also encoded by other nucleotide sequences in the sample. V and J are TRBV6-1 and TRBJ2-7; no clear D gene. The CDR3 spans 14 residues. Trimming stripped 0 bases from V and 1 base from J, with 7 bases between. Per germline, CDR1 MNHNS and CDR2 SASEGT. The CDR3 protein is CASSEALRSYEQYF. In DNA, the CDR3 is TGTGCCAGCAGTGAAGCCCTCCGGTCCTACGAGCAGTACTTC.

CDR3 nucleotide sequence: TGTGCCAGCAGTTTCCACACTAGCGGGAGGGCCGCCACCGGGGAGCTGTTTTTT. Protein product: CASSFHTSGRAATGELFF. This sequence joins TRBV27 and TRBJ2-2, with 13 bases aligning to TRBD2. Trimming at V came to 3 bases and at J to 4 bases, leaving 8 bases not matched to a gene. The germline gives CDR1 MNHEY, CDR2 SMNVEV (reference sequence). This CDR3 has 18 residues.

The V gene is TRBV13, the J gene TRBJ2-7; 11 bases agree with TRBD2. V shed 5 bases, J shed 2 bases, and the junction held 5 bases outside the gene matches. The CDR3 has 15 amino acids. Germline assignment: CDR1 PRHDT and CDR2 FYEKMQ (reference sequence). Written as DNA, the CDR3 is TGTGCCAGCAGCCAGGGACTAGCGGTGACCTACGAGCAGTACTTC. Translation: CASSQGLAVTYEQYF.

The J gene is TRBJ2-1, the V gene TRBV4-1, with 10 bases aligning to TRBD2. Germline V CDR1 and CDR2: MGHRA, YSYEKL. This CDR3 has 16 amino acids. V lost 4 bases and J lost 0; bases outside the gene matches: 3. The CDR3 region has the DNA TGCGCCAGCAGCCTGGGACTAGCGCTCTCCTACAATGAGCAGTTCTTC. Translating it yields CASSLGLALSYNEQFF.

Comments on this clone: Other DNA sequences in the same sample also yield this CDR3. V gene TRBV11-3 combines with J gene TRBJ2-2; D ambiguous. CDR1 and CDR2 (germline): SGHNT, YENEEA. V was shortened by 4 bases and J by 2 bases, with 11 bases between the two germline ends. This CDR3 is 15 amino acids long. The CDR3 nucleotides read TGTGCCAGCAGCTCTCGCACCGATAACACCGGGGAGCTGTTTTTT. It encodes CASSSRTDNTGELFF.

CDR3 coding DNA: TGTGCCAGCAGCGCGGTGCACTCTAAGATCCCGCAAGAGACCCAGTACTTC. It is translated as CASSAVHSKIPQETQYF. The J gene is TRBJ2-5, the V gene TRBV27; no clear D. Trimming stripped 6 bases from V and 2 bases from J, with 22 bases between. CDR1 and CDR2 from the germline V gene are MNHEY and SMNVEV (reference sequence). The CDR3 loop spans 17 amino acids.

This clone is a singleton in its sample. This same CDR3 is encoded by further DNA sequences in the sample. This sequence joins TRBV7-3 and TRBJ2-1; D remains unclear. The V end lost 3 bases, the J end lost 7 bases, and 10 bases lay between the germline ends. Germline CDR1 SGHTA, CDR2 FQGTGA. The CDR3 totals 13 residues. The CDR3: CASSLGWGNEQFF. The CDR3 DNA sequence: TGTGCCAGCAGCTTGGGATGGGGAAATGAGCAGTTCTTC.

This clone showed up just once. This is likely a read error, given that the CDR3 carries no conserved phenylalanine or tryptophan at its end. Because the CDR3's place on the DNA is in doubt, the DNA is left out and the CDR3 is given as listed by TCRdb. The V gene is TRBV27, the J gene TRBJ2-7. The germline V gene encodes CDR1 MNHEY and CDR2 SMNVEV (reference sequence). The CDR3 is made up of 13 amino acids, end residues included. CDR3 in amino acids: CASSPSRTALGFL.

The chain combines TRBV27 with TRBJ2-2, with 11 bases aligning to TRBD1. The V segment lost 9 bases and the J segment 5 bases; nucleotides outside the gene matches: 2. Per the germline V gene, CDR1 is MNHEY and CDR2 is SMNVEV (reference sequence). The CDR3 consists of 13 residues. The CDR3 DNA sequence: TGTGCCAGTGGGACAGGGGGGACCGGGGAGCTGTTTTTT. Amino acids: CASGTGGTGELFF.

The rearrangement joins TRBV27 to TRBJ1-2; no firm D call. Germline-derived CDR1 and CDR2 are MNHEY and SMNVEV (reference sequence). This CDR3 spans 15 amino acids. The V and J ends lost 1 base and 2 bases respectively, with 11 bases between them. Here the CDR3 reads CASSLLTDGNYGYTF. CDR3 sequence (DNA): TGTGCCAGCAGTTTATTAACGGACGGAAACTATGGCTACACCTTC.

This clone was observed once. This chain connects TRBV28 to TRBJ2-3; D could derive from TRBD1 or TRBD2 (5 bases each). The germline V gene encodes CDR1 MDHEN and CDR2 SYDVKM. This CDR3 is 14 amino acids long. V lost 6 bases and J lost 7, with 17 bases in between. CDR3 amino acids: CASSLARELHTQYF. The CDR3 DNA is TGTGCCAGCAGCCTAGCCAGGGAGCTGCATACGCAGTATTTT.

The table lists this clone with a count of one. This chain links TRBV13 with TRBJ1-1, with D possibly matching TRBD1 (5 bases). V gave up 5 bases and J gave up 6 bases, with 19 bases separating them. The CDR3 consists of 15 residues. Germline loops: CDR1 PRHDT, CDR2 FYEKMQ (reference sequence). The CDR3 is CASSPDNWGNSEAFF. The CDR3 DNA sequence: TGTGCCAGCAGCCCAGACAATTGGGGCAACTCTGAAGCTTTCTTT.

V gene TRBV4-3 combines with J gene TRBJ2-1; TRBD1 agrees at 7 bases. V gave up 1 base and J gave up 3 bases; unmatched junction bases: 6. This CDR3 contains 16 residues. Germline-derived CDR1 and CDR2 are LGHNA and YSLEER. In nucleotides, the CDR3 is TGCGCCAGCAGCCAAGCCACAGGGGATCTCTACAATGAGCAGTTCTTC. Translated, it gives CASSQATGDLYNEQFF.

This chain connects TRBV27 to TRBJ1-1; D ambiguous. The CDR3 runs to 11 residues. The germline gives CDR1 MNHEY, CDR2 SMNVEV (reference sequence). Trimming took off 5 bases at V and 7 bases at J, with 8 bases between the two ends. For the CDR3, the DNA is TGTGCCAGCAGTGGGAGAAGTGAAGCTTTCTTT. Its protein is CASSGRSEAFF.

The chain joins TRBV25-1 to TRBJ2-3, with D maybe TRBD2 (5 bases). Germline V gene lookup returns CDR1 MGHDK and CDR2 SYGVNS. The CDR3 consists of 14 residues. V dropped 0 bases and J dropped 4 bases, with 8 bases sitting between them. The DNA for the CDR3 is TGTGCCAGCAGTGAATATAGGACTGCAGATACGCAGTATTTT. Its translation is CASSEYRTADTQYF.

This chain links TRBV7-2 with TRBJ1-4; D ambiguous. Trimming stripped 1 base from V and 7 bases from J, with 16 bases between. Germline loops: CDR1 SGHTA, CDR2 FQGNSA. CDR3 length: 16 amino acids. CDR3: CASSLGLEGVGEKLFF. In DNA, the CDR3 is TGTGCCAGCAGCTTAGGGCTTGAGGGCGTTGGTGAAAAACTGTTTTTT. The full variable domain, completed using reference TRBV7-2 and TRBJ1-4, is GAGVSQSPSNKVTEKGKDVELRCDPISGHTALYWYRQSLGQGLEFLIYFQGNSAPDKSGLPSDRFSAERTGGSVSTLTIQRTQQEDSAVYLCASSLGLEGVGEKLFFGSGTQLSVL.

CDR3 coding DNA: TGTGCCAGCATGTCCAGGAGAGTAACTGCTAATGAAAAACTGTTTTTT. Its protein product is CASMSRRVTANEKLFF. The V call is TRBV2, the J call TRBJ1-4; D unclear. The V gene lost 7 bases and the J gene lost 3 bases, with 18 bases spanning the gap. This CDR3 region has 16 residues. The germline V gene has CDR1 SNHLY and CDR2 FYNNEI.